This passage covers 29 T cell receptor beta chains from one sample sequenced in a study of early T cells in non-severe SARS-CoV-2 infection. TCRdb fed the 5' RACE reads into MiXCR, producing one record per CDR3 protein. This sample has around 83,000 distinct CDR3 sequences, with about an eighth found just once. Source: whole blood, taken at baseline. Every receptor here comes from an adult who was a healthcare worker with PCR-confirmed SARS-CoV-2 infection or an uninfected control (not recorded which).

This clonotype was detected many times. The chain has TRBV12-3 or TRBV12-4 and TRBJ2-7, with 8 nucleotides matching TRBD2. The J segment lost 9 bases and the V segment lost 5 bases, leaving 12 bases of the junction unmatched. CDR3 size: 14 residues. The CDR3, as DNA: TGTGCCAGCAGTCTGAGCGGGAGCGGTCCTCGGCAGTACTTC. This sequence encodes CASSLSGSGPRQYF.

Written as DNA, the CDR3 is TGCAGTGCTACAAAGCGGGGAGCGGGGCCCCAGCATTTT. It codes for CSATKRGAGPQHF. The chain uses TRBV20-1 and TRBJ1-5; D uncertain. Germline CDR1 reads DFQATT; CDR2 reads SNEGSKA (reference sequence). The CDR3 is 13 residues long. Between the trimmed V and J ends, which lost 4 bases and 9 bases, there was a span of 16 bases.

The table lists this clonotype with a few counts. This sequence joins TRBV12-3 or TRBV12-4 and TRBJ2-3; tentative D call: TRBD1 (5 bases). This CDR3 has 14 amino acids. Trimming took off 3 bases at V and 5 bases at J, with 12 bases between the two ends. The CDR3 sequence: CASSFAQGRDTQYF. The CDR3 DNA follows: TGTGCCAGCAGTTTTGCCCAGGGTCGAGATACGCAGTATTTT.

The table lists this clonotype with a few counts. This chain links TRBV7-8 with TRBJ1-1; TRBD1 is a possible D gene (6 bases). Germline CDR1 and CDR2: SGHVS and FQNEAQ. The CDR3 runs 16 residues. Trimming left V 5 bases short and J 3 bases short, with 19 bases between. Here the CDR3 DNA reads TGTGCCAGCAGCCACGGGGAGAGGGGGTACTACACTGAAGCTTTCTTT. Translation gives CASSHGERGYYTEAFF.

The CDR3 sequence is CASIIGTSASYNEQFF. The DNA of the CDR3 is TGTGCCAGCATAATAGGGACTAGCGCCTCCTACAATGAGCAGTTCTTC. The chain combines TRBV2 with TRBJ2-1; 10 bases match TRBD2. From germline, CDR1 is SNHLY and CDR2 FYNNEI. The CDR3 contains 16 residues. J lost 0 bases, V lost 7 bases, and 6 bases had no gene match.

CDR3 protein: CATTEGNTEAFF. DNA of the CDR3: TGTGCCACCACCGAGGGGAACACTGAAGCTTTCTTT. This chain links TRBV15 with TRBJ1-1; D call uncertain. Trimming took 7 bases from V and 1 from J, leaving 7 bases between them. Germline-derived CDR1 and CDR2 are LNHNV and YYDKDF (reference sequence). The CDR3 is 12 residues long.

V usage is TRBV5-8 and J usage is TRBJ2-4, with no clear D. Trimming shortened V by 5 bases and J by 0 bases, and 9 bases separated the two germline ends. This CDR3 is 14 amino acids long. Germline values: CDR1 SGHTS, CDR2 YDEGEE. The DNA of the CDR3 is TGTGCCAGCAGTGGACCTCTAGCCAAAAACATTCAGTACTTC. It is translated as CASSGPLAKNIQYF.

The chain couples TRBV5-4 to TRBJ2-3, with D maybe TRBD2 (5 bases). Trimming left V 4 bases short and J 2 bases short, with 17 bases between. The CDR3 is 16 residues long. From germline, CDR1 is SGHNT and CDR2 YYREEE (reference sequence). This CDR3 reads CASSRGPAVDTDTQYF. CDR3 nucleotide sequence: TGTGCCAGCAGCCGGGGTCCTGCGGTGGACACAGATACGCAGTATTTT.

In this sample, this clonotype turned up many times. The V call is TRBV29-1, the J call TRBJ1-1, with D perhaps matching TRBD1 (5 bases). This CDR3 has 14 residues. Trimming took 1 base from V and 10 from J, leaving 19 bases between them. Germline CDR1 SQVTM, CDR2 ANQGSEA. The CDR3 nucleotides read TGCAGCGTTGAAGGAACAACCGTGAGGGGTGGAGCTTTCTTT. Amino acid sequence: CSVEGTTVRGGAFF.

The chain employs TRBV5-1 and TRBJ2-2; no clear D gene. V was trimmed by 1 base and J by 8 bases, leaving 12 bases between them. The CDR3 covers 14 residues. Looked up from germline, CDR1 is SGHRS and CDR2 is YFSETQ. The CDR3 sequence is CASSLRPDEGELFF. In DNA form, the CDR3 reads TGCGCCAGCAGCTTGAGGCCGGACGAAGGGGAGCTGTTTTTT.

This clonotype was picked up a small number of times. The chain joins TRBV20-1 to TRBJ2-7, with a possible D match to TRBD2 (6 bases). This CDR3 spans 13 amino acids. Germline V gives CDR1 DFQATT, CDR2 SNEGSKA (reference sequence). The V end lost 5 bases, the J end lost 1 base, and 12 bases lay between the germline ends. The CDR3 sequence is CSAYDRGSYEQYF. The CDR3, as DNA: TGCAGTGCTTACGATCGGGGGTCCTACGAGCAGTACTTC.

This clonotype was seen at least ten times. The chain employs TRBV6-6 and TRBJ1-5; TRBD1 matches 9 bases. The CDR3 consists of 20 residues. V dropped 2 bases and J dropped 1; count of bases not matched to a gene: 15. Germline-derived CDR1 and CDR2 are MNHNY and SVGAGI (reference sequence). In DNA form, the CDR3 reads TGTGCCAGCAGTTACACCCCACCCGGGACAGGGTCTTCCAGCAATCAGCCCCAGCATTTT. This gives the protein CASSYTPPGTGSSSNQPQHF.

Worth noting for this clonotype: This may come from a read error, since a much larger clone is one base off. The J gene is TRBJ2-1, the V gene TRBV15; 7 bases agree with TRBD1. Germline loops: CDR1 LNHNV, CDR2 YYDKDF (reference sequence). This CDR3 is built from 14 residues. For the CDR3, the DNA is TGTGTCACGGAGGACAGGTCATTTTACAATGAGCAGTTCTTC. Its translation is CVTEDRSFYNEQFF.

The V gene is TRBV6-1, the J gene TRBJ1-6; no reliable D call. The CDR3 totals 13 residues. Trimming took 7 bases from V and 7 from J, leaving 11 bases between them. Per the germline V gene, CDR1 is MNHNS and CDR2 is SASEGT. This CDR3 is CASTLNLNSPLHF. The CDR3 DNA follows: TGTGCCAGCACCTTGAACCTAAATTCACCCCTCCACTTT.

There are many counts of this clonotype. This chain uses TRBV5-1 with TRBJ2-1; a weak D match, TRBD2 (6 bases). The CDR3 is 15 amino acids. V was cut by 0 bases and J by 2 bases, with 9 bases left in between. Germline loops: CDR1 SGHRS, CDR2 YFSETQ. CDR3 region: CASSLAGGAYNEQFF. CDR3 DNA: TGCGCCAGCAGCTTGGCAGGAGGGGCCTACAATGAGCAGTTCTTC.

The genes are TRBV14 and TRBJ2-1, with 9 bases matching TRBD1. V shed 3 bases, J shed 9 bases, and the junction held 3 bases outside the gene matches. CDR1 SGHDN and CDR2 FVKESK come from the germline V gene. CDR3 length: 13 amino acids. In DNA, the CDR3 is TGTGCCAGCAGCCAGGGACAGGGTGCTGAGCAGTTCTTC. Its translation: CASSQGQGAEQFF.

V is TRBV30 and J is TRBJ2-2; 9 positions agree with TRBD1. The CDR3 runs 15 residues. CDR1 and CDR2 (germline): GTSNPN, SVGIG (reference sequence). The V segment lost 1 base and the J segment 3 bases; nucleotides outside the gene matches: 3. The DNA for the CDR3 is TGTGCCTGGAGTGGGACAGGGGCGGACACCGGGGAGCTGTTTTTT. This encodes CAWSGTGADTGELFF.

This clonotype was counted ten times or more. The V call is TRBV5-1, the J call TRBJ2-2, with D uncertain. The CDR3 loop spans 12 amino acids. CDR1 SGHRS and CDR2 YFSETQ come from the germline V gene. V was cut by 0 bases and J by 6 bases, with 3 bases left in between. The CDR3 sequence is CASSLGAGELFF. Here the CDR3 DNA reads TGCGCCAGCAGCTTGGGGGCCGGGGAGCTGTTTTTT.

This clonotype was seen more than once but under ten times. V usage is TRBV5-4 and J usage is TRBJ2-3; D might be TRBD2 (5 bases). V was cut by 0 bases and J by 2 bases, with 13 bases left in between. The CDR3 totals 16 residues. From germline, CDR1 is SGHNT and CDR2 YYREEE (reference sequence). The CDR3 reads CASSLGEILLTDTQYF. CDR3 nucleotides: TGTGCCAGCAGCTTGGGGGAGATTCTTCTCACAGATACGCAGTATTTT.

The V and J genes are TRBV5-1 and TRBJ2-3, with TRBD2 matching over 9 bases. The V gene end was trimmed by 5 bases and the J gene end by 3 bases; junction bases not matched to a gene: 10. This CDR3 is 16 amino acids long. Germline V gene sequence: CDR1 SGHRS, CDR2 YFSETQ. The DNA for the CDR3 is TGCGCCAGCAGATCCGCGGGGCTAGCGGGGACAGATACGCAGTATTTT. This translates into CASRSAGLAGTDTQYF.

This clonotype has ten or more counts. This rearrangement joins TRBV19 to TRBJ2-7, with 7 positions matching TRBD2. J gave up 0 bases and V 6 bases, and 5 bases lay outside the gene matches. Per germline, CDR1 LNHDA and CDR2 SQIVND (reference sequence). The length of the CDR3 is 14 residues. CDR3 nucleotides: TGTGCCAGTAGCGCGGGGGTGAGCTCCTACGAGCAGTACTTC. Encoded protein: CASSAGVSSYEQYF.

The V call is TRBV5-1, the J call TRBJ1-2; 8 nucleotides line up with TRBD1. V dropped 0 bases and J dropped 4; count of bases not matched to a gene: 8. The CDR3 runs to 16 residues. Germline-derived CDR1 and CDR2 are SGHRS and YFSETQ. CDR3: CASSLAIGQGTYGYTF. CDR3 DNA sequence: TGCGCCAGCAGCTTGGCTATCGGACAGGGAACCTATGGCTACACCTTC. The full variable domain, its missing parts supplied by reference TRBV5-1 and TRBJ1-2, is KAGVTQTPRYLIKTRGQQVTLSCSPISGHRSVSWYQQTPGQGLQFLFEYFSETQRNKGNFPGRFSGRQFSNSRSEMNVSTLELGDSALYLCASSLAIGQGTYGYTFGSGTRLTVV.

This clonotype has only a few counts. The V call is TRBV20-1, the J call TRBJ2-7; maybe TRBD2 (7 bases). The CDR3 contains 15 residues. Trimming shortened V by 4 bases and J by 0 bases, and 16 bases separated the two germline ends. The germline V gene has CDR1 DFQATT and CDR2 SNEGSKA (reference sequence). The DNA of the CDR3 is TGCAGTGCTAACCACGGGGGGCCTACCTCCTACGAGCAGTACTTC. Translating it yields CSANHGGPTSYEQYF.

This clonotype occurred many times. V gene TRBV12-3 or TRBV12-4 combines with J gene TRBJ1-5, with D possibly TRBD1 on 6 matching bases. V dropped 5 bases and J dropped 9 bases, with 14 bases sitting between them. This CDR3 is 13 amino acids long. The CDR3 here is CASSTDGGRPQHF. The CDR3 DNA is TGTGCCAGCAGTACGGACGGGGGCAGGCCCCAGCATTTT.

This chain links TRBV9 with TRBJ1-4, with a weak D call TRBD1 (5 bases). Trimming took 0 bases from V and 7 from J, leaving 13 bases between them. Germline values: CDR1 SGDLS, CDR2 YYNGEE. The CDR3 is made up of 15 amino acids. The CDR3 sequence: CASSVDEGLGEKLFF. The DNA of the CDR3 is TGTGCCAGCAGCGTAGATGAGGGACTTGGTGAAAAACTGTTTTTT.

The rearrangement joins TRBV6-5 to TRBJ1-2, with D maybe TRBD1 (5 bases). This CDR3 is 15 amino acids long. Germline CDR1 reads MNHEY; CDR2 reads SVGAGI. Trimming took off 4 bases at V and 7 bases at J, with 19 bases between the two ends. The CDR3 loop reads CASSSPKTRTTGYTF. The CDR3 DNA reads as TGTGCCAGCAGTTCACCCAAAACTCGGACAACTGGCTACACCTTC.

In this sample, this clonotype turned up a few times. The chain's CDR3 is CASRTGIYVDTQYF. As DNA, the CDR3 is TGTGCCAGCAGGACCGGGATTTATGTGGATACGCAGTATTTT. This sequence joins TRBV12-3 or TRBV12-4 and TRBJ2-3, with a possible D match to TRBD2 (5 bases). The CDR3 runs to 14 residues. Trimming cost V 6 bases and J 6 bases, with 16 bases left between them.

This clonotype was recorded a few times. This sequence joins TRBV7-2 and TRBJ2-2; D remains unclear. CDR1 and CDR2 from the germline V gene are SGHTA and FQGNSA. Between the trimmed V and J ends, which lost 9 bases and 1 base, there was a span of 9 bases. This CDR3 contains 13 residues. CDR3 amino acids: CASQEQNTGELFF. DNA for the CDR3: TGTGCCAGTCAGGAGCAGAACACCGGGGAGCTGTTTTTT.

This chain links TRBV4-2 with TRBJ1-6; tentative D call: TRBD1 (5 bases). Germline assignment: CDR1 LGHNA and CDR2 YNFKEQ. This CDR3 is 15 amino acids long. V shed 8 bases and J shed 7 bases, with 18 bases lying between them. CDR3 sequence reads: CASGAAGILNSPLHF. The CDR3 DNA sequence: TGTGCCAGCGGGGCGGCCGGGATATTAAATTCACCCCTCCACTTT.